The 10 T cell receptor beta chains listed next were all sequenced from one sample in a study of blood T cell repertoires in COVID-19. Sequencing was performed with immunoSEQ multiplex PCR; in TCRdb, only in-frame clones are kept and a portion is missing. The profile shows more than 300,000 clones, 88% of them singletons. Sequences were obtained from PBMCs or T cells enriched from blood (not recorded which). The receptors here all came from a woman aged 18-30 years who had recovered from COVID-19.

The V and J genes are TRBV7-9 and TRBJ2-3; 10 nucleotides line up with TRBD2. The CDR3 consists of 16 residues. V shed 3 bases, J shed 2 bases, and the junction held 5 bases outside the gene matches. Germline CDR1 reads SEHNR; CDR2 reads FQNEAQ (reference sequence). CDR3 protein: CASSLPSGGPTDTQYF. CDR3 sequence (DNA): TGTGCCAGCAGCTTGCCTAGCGGGGGTCCCACAGATACGCAGTATTTT.

The V and J genes are TRBV9 and TRBJ2-2; 8 positions match TRBD2. CDR3 length: 17 residues. Germline assignment: CDR1 SGDLS and CDR2 YYNGEE. With 1 base clipped from V and 0 bases from J, the junction kept 5 bases outside the gene matches. CDR3 DNA: TGTGCCAGCAGCGTAAGAGCGGGGGTAGCGAACACCGGGGAGCTGTTTTTT. This codes for CASSVRAGVANTGELFF.

The CDR3 DNA reads as TGTGCCAGTCAGCTCCCTGCGGACAATGAGCAGTTCTTC. Its protein is CASQLPADNEQFF. This chain links TRBV2 with TRBJ2-1, with D hard to call. The CDR3 has 13 amino acids. From germline, CDR1 is SNHLY and CDR2 FYNNEI. V lost 9 bases, J lost 5 bases, and 14 bases lay in between.

The chain links TRBV12-5 to TRBJ2-2; 11 bases map to TRBD1. In germline, CDR1 is LGHNT, CDR2 FRNRAP. J gave up 1 base and V 6 bases, and 13 bases lay outside the gene matches. The CDR3 length is 19 residues. The DNA of the CDR3 is TGTGCTAGTGGCCCGGCATCCGGGACAGGGGGTGTGAACACCGGGGAGCTGTTTTTT. It translates to CASGPASGTGGVNTGELFF.

The V gene is TRBV6-2 or TRBV6-3, the J gene TRBJ1-2; D is uncertain. With 2 bases removed from V and 4 bases from J, the gap between germline ends came to 8 bases. The length of the CDR3 is 13 residues. Germline CDR1 is MNHEY and CDR2 is SVGEGT. Written as DNA, the CDR3 is TGTGCCAGCAGTTACAGCAACCGCTATGGCTACACCTTC. It is translated as CASSYSNRYGYTF.

This sequence joins TRBV5-6 and TRBJ1-5; a possible D gene is TRBD1 (5 bases). V dropped 3 bases and J dropped 2 bases, with 6 bases sitting between them. There are 13 residues in the CDR3. CDR1 and CDR2 from the germline V gene are SGHDT and YYEEEE. Written as DNA, the CDR3 is TGTGCCAGCAGCTGGGGCGGCAATCAGCCCCAGCATTTT. Amino acids: CASSWGGNQPQHF.

In its sample, this clone was seen a few times. This rearrangement joins TRBV7-8 to TRBJ1-5; 9 bases map to TRBD1. V lost 2 bases, J lost 1 base, and 9 bases stayed unmatched. The CDR3 runs 18 residues. CDR1 is SGHVS, CDR2 FQNEAQ, per germline. The CDR3: CASSLTGTGTISNQPQHF. As DNA, the CDR3 is TGTGCCAGCAGCTTAACCGGGACAGGGACAATCAGCAATCAGCCCCAGCATTTT.

The CDR3 DNA follows: TGTGCCAGCAGATTCGGTGATACGCAGTATTTT. It translates to CASRFGDTQYF. This sequence joins TRBV28 and TRBJ2-3; D is unresolved. The CDR3 contains 11 residues. Germline loops: CDR1 MDHEN, CDR2 SYDVKM. The ends were cut back, 6 bases at V and 6 bases at J, with 7 bases in the middle.

The chain links TRBV10-3 to TRBJ1-1; 9 bases agree with TRBD1. V gave up 10 bases and J gave up 1 base; unmatched junction bases: 7. The germline CDR1 and CDR2 sequences are ENHRY and SYGVKD. This CDR3 contains 14 residues. The CDR3 sequence: CATRTGATNTEAFF. The DNA for the CDR3 is TGTGCCACCCGGACAGGGGCCACGAACACTGAAGCTTTCTTT.

This clone was recorded a few times. V gene TRBV2 combines with J gene TRBJ1-1; D not resolved. V shed 7 bases and J shed 4 bases, with 13 bases lying between them. From germline, CDR1 is SNHLY and CDR2 FYNNEI. The CDR3 spans 13 residues. The CDR3 region has the DNA TGTGCCAGCACGGCGGAGGCTGGCACTGAAGCTTTCTTT. The encoded protein is CASTAEAGTEAFF. The full variable domain, with the rest looked up from reference TRBV2 and TRBJ1-1, is EPEVTQTPSHQVTQMGQEVILRCVPISNHLYFYWYRQILGQKVEFLVSFYNNEISEKSEIFDDQFSVERPDGSNFTLKIRSTKLEDSAMYFCASTAEAGTEAFFGQGTRLTVV.